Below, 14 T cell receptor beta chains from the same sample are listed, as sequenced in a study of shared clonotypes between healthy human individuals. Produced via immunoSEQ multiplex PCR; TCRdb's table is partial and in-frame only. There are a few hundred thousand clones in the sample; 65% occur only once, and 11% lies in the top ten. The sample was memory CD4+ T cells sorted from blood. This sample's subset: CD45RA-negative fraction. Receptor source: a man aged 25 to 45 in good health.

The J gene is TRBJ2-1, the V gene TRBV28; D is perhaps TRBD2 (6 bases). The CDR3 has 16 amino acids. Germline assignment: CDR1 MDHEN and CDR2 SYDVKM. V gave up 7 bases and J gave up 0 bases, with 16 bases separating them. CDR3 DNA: TGTGCCAGCACTCCTCCTAGCGCAAGCTCCTACAATGAGCAGTTCTTC. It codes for CASTPPSASSYNEQFF.

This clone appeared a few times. Written as DNA, the CDR3 is TGTGCCAGCAGTGAAGGGGACCTCCAGGACTATGGCTACACCTTC. Translation gives CASSEGDLQDYGYTF. This chain connects TRBV2 to TRBJ1-2, with D possibly TRBD1 on 5 matching bases. CDR3 length: 15 residues. The germline gives CDR1 SNHLY, CDR2 FYNNEI. The V end lost 1 base, the J end lost 3 bases, and 12 bases lay between the germline ends. The variable domain in full, completed from reference TRBV2 and TRBJ1-2, reads EPEVTQTPSHQVTQMGQEVILRCVPISNHLYFYWYRQILGQKVEFLVSFYNNEISEKSEIFDDQFSVERPDGSNFTLKIRSTKLEDSAMYFCASSEGDLQDYGYTFGSGTRLTVV.

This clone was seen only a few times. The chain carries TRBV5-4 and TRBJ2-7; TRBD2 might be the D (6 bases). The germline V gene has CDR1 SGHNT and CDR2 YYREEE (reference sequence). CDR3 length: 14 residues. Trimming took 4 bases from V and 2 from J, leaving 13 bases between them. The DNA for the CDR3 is TGTGCCAGCAGCCTCCACGGGAGAACCTACGAGCAGTACTTC. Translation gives CASSLHGRTYEQYF.

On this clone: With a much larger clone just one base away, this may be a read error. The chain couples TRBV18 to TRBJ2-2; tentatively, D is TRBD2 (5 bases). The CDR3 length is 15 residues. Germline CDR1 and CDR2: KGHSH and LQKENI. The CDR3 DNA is TGTACCAGCTCACCAAAGGGAGAGGCTAGCGGGGAGCTGTTTTTT. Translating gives CTSSPKGEASGELFF.

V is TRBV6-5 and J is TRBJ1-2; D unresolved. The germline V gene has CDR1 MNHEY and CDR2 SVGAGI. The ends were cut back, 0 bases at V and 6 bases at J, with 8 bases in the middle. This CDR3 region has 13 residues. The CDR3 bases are TGTGCCAGCAGTTACTCGAGGGCGAATGGCTACACCTTC. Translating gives CASSYSRANGYTF.

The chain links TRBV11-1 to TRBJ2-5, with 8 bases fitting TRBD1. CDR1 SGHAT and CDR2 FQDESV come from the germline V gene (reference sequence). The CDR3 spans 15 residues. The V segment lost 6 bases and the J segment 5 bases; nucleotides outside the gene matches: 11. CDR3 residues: CASSSTGAPGETQYF. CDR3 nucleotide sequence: TGTGCCAGCAGTTCGACAGGGGCCCCGGGGGAGACCCAGTACTTC. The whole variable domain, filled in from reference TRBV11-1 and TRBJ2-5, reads EAEVAQSPRYKITEKSQAVAFWCDPISGHATLYWYRQILGQGPELLVQFQDESVVDDSQLPKDRFSAERLKGVDSTLKIQPAELGDSAMYLCASSSTGAPGETQYFGPGTRLLVL.

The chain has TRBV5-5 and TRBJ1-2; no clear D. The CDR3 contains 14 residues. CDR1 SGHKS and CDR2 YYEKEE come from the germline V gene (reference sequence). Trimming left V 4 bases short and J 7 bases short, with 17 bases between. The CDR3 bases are TGTGCCAGCAGCGTTGAGCGGTTAATGATTGGCTACACCTTC. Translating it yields CASSVERLMIGYTF.

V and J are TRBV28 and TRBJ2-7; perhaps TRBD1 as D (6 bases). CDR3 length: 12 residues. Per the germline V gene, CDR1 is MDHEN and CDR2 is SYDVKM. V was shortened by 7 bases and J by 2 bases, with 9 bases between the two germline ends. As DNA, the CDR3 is TGTGCCAGCAATCAGGGGACCTACGAGCAGTACTTC. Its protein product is CASNQGTYEQYF.

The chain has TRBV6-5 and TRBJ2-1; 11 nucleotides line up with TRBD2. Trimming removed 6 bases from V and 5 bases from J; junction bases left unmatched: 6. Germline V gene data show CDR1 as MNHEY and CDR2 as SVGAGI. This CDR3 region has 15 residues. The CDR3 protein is CASRVAGGPHNEQFF. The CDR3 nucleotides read TGTGCCAGCAGAGTAGCGGGAGGGCCCCACAATGAGCAGTTCTTC.

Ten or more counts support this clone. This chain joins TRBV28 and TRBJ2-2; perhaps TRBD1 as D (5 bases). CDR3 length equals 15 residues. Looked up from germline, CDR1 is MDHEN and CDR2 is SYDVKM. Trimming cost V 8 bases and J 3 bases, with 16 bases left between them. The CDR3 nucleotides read TGTGCCAGCCACTCCGGAAGGGGATACACCGGGGAGCTGTTTTTT. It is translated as CASHSGRGYTGELFF.

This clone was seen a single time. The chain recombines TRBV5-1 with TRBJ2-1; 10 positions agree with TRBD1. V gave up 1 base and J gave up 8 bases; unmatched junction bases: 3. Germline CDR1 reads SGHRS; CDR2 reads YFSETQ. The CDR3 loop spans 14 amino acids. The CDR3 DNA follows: TGCGCCAGCAGCTTGCGGGACAGGGGCGATGAGCAGTTCTTC. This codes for CASSLRDRGDEQFF.

DNA of the CDR3: TGTGCCAGCAGCCCCGGGTGGAAGTCTAGCGGGAGCGGGACCCAGTACTTC. Protein: CASSPGWKSSGSGTQYF. This chain links TRBV5-6 with TRBJ2-5; the match to TRBD2 covers 10 bases. J gave up 7 bases and V 4 bases, and 16 bases lay outside the gene matches. CDR3 size: 17 residues. Germline V gene lookup returns CDR1 SGHDT and CDR2 YYEEEE.

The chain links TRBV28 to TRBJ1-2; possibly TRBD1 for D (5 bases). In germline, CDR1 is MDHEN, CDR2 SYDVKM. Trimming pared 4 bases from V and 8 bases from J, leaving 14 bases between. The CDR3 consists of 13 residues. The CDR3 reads CASSSTYRDGYTF. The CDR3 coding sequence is TGTGCCAGCAGTTCTACTTACCGGGACGGCTACACCTTC.

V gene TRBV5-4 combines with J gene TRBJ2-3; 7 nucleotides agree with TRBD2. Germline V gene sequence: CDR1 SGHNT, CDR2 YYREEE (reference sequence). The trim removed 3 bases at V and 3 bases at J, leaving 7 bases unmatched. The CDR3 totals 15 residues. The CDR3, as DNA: TGTGCCAGCAGCTCAACGGGAGGAGGAACAGATACGCAGTATTTT. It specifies CASSSTGGGTDTQYF.